A single sample is the source of the 25 T cell receptor beta chains below, sequenced in a study of technical replicates of blood from a few donors. TCRdb keeps only in-frame clones here, not all; method: immunoSEQ multiplex PCR. Here the sample spans some 91,000 clones, more than 90% being singletons. The sequenced sample was T cells isolated from PBMCs. These receptor sequences come from a human donor in good health.

This chain joins TRBV19 and TRBJ1-5; D is unresolved. The V gene's germline CDR1 is LNHDA and CDR2 SQIVND (reference sequence). This CDR3 is built from 15 residues. The V end was cut by 7 bases, the J end by 2 bases, with 15 bases between. The CDR3 bases are TGTGCCAGTAACCATTGGGGAGTTGGCAATCAGCCCCAGCATTTT. Protein sequence: CASNHWGVGNQPQHF. The variable domain in full, with the rest retrieved from reference TRBV19 and TRBJ1-5, is DGGITQSPKYLFRKEGQNVTLSCEQNLNHDAMYWYRQDPGQGLRLIYYSQIVNDFQKGDIAEGYSVSREKKESFPLTVTSAQKNPTAFYLCASNHWGVGNQPQHFGDGTRLSIL.

The chain has TRBV14 and TRBJ1-4, with no clear D. The length of the CDR3 is 14 residues. The germline gives CDR1 SGHDN, CDR2 FVKESK. V was cut by 5 bases and J by 8 bases, with 15 bases left in between. The CDR3 spells CASSVRDSGEKLFF. The CDR3 nucleotides are TGTGCCAGCAGCGTACGAGATTCGGGAGAAAAACTGTTTTTT.

The chain is built from TRBV5-6 and TRBJ1-1; TRBD1 matches at 7 bases. The CDR3 is 15 residues long. Germline lookup yields CDR1 SGHDT and CDR2 YYEEEE. After removal of 6 bases from V and 1 base from J, the junction contained 9 bases not matched to a gene. CDR3 sequence: CASTRENRGNTEAFF. The CDR3 bases are TGTGCCAGCACCCGTGAGAACAGGGGGAACACTGAAGCTTTCTTT.

This chain connects TRBV11-2 to TRBJ2-7; 9 nucleotides match TRBD1. J lost 4 bases, V lost 5 bases, and 9 bases had no gene match. CDR1 is SGHAT and CDR2 is FQNNGV in the germline V gene. The CDR3 is 15 residues long. The CDR3 protein is CASSPWGQGVYEQYF. CDR3 DNA: TGTGCCAGCAGCCCCTGGGGACAGGGAGTTTACGAGCAGTACTTC.

This rearrangement joins TRBV27 to TRBJ2-1, with a tentative D call TRBD1 (6 bases). This CDR3 contains 12 residues. The germline gives CDR1 MNHEY, CDR2 SMNVEV (reference sequence). V lost 3 bases and J lost 9, with 9 bases in between. CDR3 in DNA: TGTGCCAGCAGTTTTACAGGGACTGAGCAGTTCTTC. The encoded protein is CASSFTGTEQFF.

The chain uses TRBV30 and TRBJ2-7; D is uncertain. CDR1 GTSNPN and CDR2 SVGIG come from the germline V gene (reference sequence). With 4 bases removed from V and 3 bases from J, the gap between germline ends came to 10 bases. The CDR3 consists of 12 residues. CDR3 protein: CAWMKTFYEQYF. The CDR3 coding sequence is TGTGCCTGGATGAAGACTTTCTACGAGCAGTACTTC. The full variable domain, in which reference TRBV30 and TRBJ2-7 provide the parts outside the CDR3, is SQTIHQWPATLVQPVGSPLSLECTVEGTSNPNLYWYRQAAGRGLQLLFYSVGIGQISSEVPQNLSASRPQDRQFILSSKKLLLSDSGFYLCAWMKTFYEQYFGPGTRLTVT.

This clone was counted between two and nine times. The chain couples TRBV9 to TRBJ1-1, with D perhaps matching TRBD1 (5 bases). The V and J ends lost 0 bases and 2 bases respectively, with 8 bases between them. Germline CDR1 is SGDLS and CDR2 is YYNGEE. This CDR3 comprises 14 residues. This chain's CDR3 is CASSVDGANTEAFF. The CDR3 DNA reads as TGTGCCAGCAGCGTAGATGGGGCCAACACTGAAGCTTTCTTT.

The chain uses TRBV7-8 and TRBJ2-2; TRBD1 matches at 7 bases. Trimming removed 1 base from V and 1 base from J; junction bases left unmatched: 6. Germline V gives CDR1 SGHVS, CDR2 FQNEAQ. This CDR3 has 17 amino acids. The CDR3 region is CASSLGRDSGNTGELFF. In DNA form, the CDR3 reads TGTGCCAGCAGCTTAGGAAGGGACAGCGGGAACACCGGGGAGCTGTTTTTT.

CDR3 amino acids: CAWGPSNEKLFF. In DNA form, the CDR3 reads TGTGCCTGGGGCCCCTCTAATGAAAAACTGTTTTTT. The chain employs TRBV30 and TRBJ1-4; D is uncertain. Germline CDR1 GTSNPN, CDR2 SVGIG (reference sequence). CDR3 length equals 12 residues. Between the trimmed V and J ends, which lost 5 bases and 3 bases, there was a span of 7 bases.

The chain recombines TRBV5-1 with TRBJ2-4; possibly TRBD1 for D (6 bases). The V gene lost 0 bases and the J gene lost 2 bases, with 9 bases spanning the gap. The CDR3 runs 15 residues. Germline CDR1 is SGHRS and CDR2 is YFSETQ. In nucleotides, the CDR3 is TGCGCCAGCAGCTTGGAGCAGGGGTCCAAAAACATTCAGTACTTC. Translation gives CASSLEQGSKNIQYF.

V gene TRBV11-2 combines with J gene TRBJ2-1; D possibly corresponds to TRBD2 (6 bases). Trimming removed 4 bases from V and 5 bases from J, with 15 bases in between. CDR1 and CDR2 (germline): SGHAT, FQNNGV. The CDR3 is made up of 15 amino acids. DNA of the CDR3: TGTGCCAGCAGCTGGTACGGACTATCAAACAATGAGCAGTTCTTC. This translates into CASSWYGLSNNEQFF.

The chain combines TRBV28 with TRBJ1-5, with D tentatively TRBD1 (5 bases). Trimming left V 5 bases short and J 3 bases short, with 11 bases between. The CDR3 has 14 amino acids. CDR1 and CDR2 from the germline V gene are MDHEN and SYDVKM. The CDR3 is CASSQTAINQPQHF. The CDR3 coding sequence is TGTGCCAGCAGTCAGACAGCTATCAATCAGCCCCAGCATTTT.

This clone was picked up one time. The chain links TRBV7-8 to TRBJ2-1; the match to TRBD1 covers 10 bases. The CDR3 is made up of 18 amino acids. The junction had 14 bases not matched to a gene; V was cut back by 5 bases and J by 4 bases. Germline V gene lookup returns CDR1 SGHVS and CDR2 FQNEAQ. The CDR3 coding sequence is TGTGCCAGCAGCCCCCGTTCAAAGACAGGGGGCGGATACAATGAGCAGTTCTTC. Translated, it gives CASSPRSKTGGGYNEQFF. Full variable domain (remainder filled in from reference TRBV7-8 and TRBJ2-1): GAGVSQSPRYKVAKRGQDVALRCDPISGHVSLFWYQQALGQGPEFLTYFQNEAQLDKSGLPSDRFFAERPEGSVSTLKIQRTQQEDSAVYLCASSPRSKTGGGYNEQFFGPGTRLTVL.

This sequence joins TRBV6-1 and TRBJ1-5, with D possibly matching TRBD1 (6 bases). The CDR3 runs 14 residues. V lost 6 bases to trimming and J lost 0 bases, with 9 bases between them. Germline V gives CDR1 MNHNS, CDR2 SASEGT. The CDR3 region has the DNA TGTGCCAGCAGGGACAGCTATAGCAATCAGCCCCAGCATTTT. Translated, it gives CASRDSYSNQPQHF.

This sequence joins TRBV10-3 and TRBJ2-1, with TRBD1 identical over 8 bases. Germline V gene data show CDR1 as ENHRY and CDR2 as SYGVKD. The ends lost 10 bases at V and 8 bases at J; junction bases unmatched: 7. There are 12 residues in the CDR3. CDR3: CARPRTGHEQFF. In nucleotides, the CDR3 is TGTGCCAGGCCGCGGACAGGGCATGAGCAGTTCTTC.

The genes are TRBV28 and TRBJ1-5; D unclear. V was trimmed by 3 bases and J by 7 bases, leaving 16 bases between them. This CDR3 contains 15 residues. Germline V gene data show CDR1 as MDHEN and CDR2 as SYDVKM. CDR3 in amino acids: CASSFPRGGYQPQHF. The CDR3, as DNA: TGTGCCAGCAGTTTCCCGCGGGGAGGCTACCAGCCCCAGCATTTT.

The V gene is TRBV19, the J gene TRBJ2-7; 7 bases are shared with TRBD1. Germline trimming cut 1 base from V and 1 base from J; bases unmatched to any gene: 4. The CDR3 spans 15 residues. CDR1 and CDR2 (germline): LNHDA, SQIVND (reference sequence). Here the CDR3 DNA reads TGTGCCAGTAGTATAGGAGGGGGCGCGTCCTACGAGCAGTACTTC. Amino acid sequence: CASSIGGGASYEQYF.

This clone has only a few counts. The chain carries TRBV6-1 and TRBJ2-2; 8 bases match TRBD1. Germline lookup yields CDR1 MNHNS and CDR2 SASEGT. V shed 6 bases, J shed 3 bases, and the junction held 6 bases outside the gene matches. The CDR3 has 15 amino acids. The CDR3: CASRRQGRYTGELFF. In nucleotides, the CDR3 is TGTGCCAGCAGGAGACAGGGGCGGTACACCGGGGAGCTGTTTTTT.

The chain recombines TRBV11-2 with TRBJ2-7; 10 nucleotides align to TRBD1. The CDR3 contains 19 residues. V dropped 2 bases and J dropped 6; count of bases not matched to a gene: 19. The germline V gene encodes CDR1 SGHAT and CDR2 FQNNGV. The CDR3 is CASSLSVGRGQGIWFEQYF. Here the CDR3 DNA reads TGTGCCAGCAGCTTATCCGTTGGCCGGGGACAGGGGATTTGGTTCGAGCAGTACTTC. Full variable domain (remainder filled in from reference TRBV11-2 and TRBJ2-7): EAGVAQSPRYKIIEKRQSVAFWCNPISGHATLYWYQQILGQGPKLLIQFQNNGVVDDSQLPKDRFSAERLKGVDSTLKIQPAKLEDSAVYLCASSLSVGRGQGIWFEQYFGPGTRLTVT.

The chain joins TRBV19 to TRBJ2-1, with D tentatively TRBD2 (5 bases). Trimming pared 7 bases from V and 0 bases from J, leaving 16 bases between. CDR1 is LNHDA and CDR2 is SQIVND in the germline V gene (reference sequence). The CDR3 contains 16 residues. CDR3 nucleotide sequence: TGTGCCAGTACCACCTTGGCTGGGAGCTCCTACAATGAGCAGTTCTTC. Amino acid sequence: CASTTLAGSSYNEQFF.

This clone appeared a single time. The chain uses TRBV19 and TRBJ2-4; a weak D match, TRBD2 (6 bases). Deletions cut 3 bases from V and 1 base from J, with 13 bases between. Germline V gives CDR1 LNHDA, CDR2 SQIVND (reference sequence). CDR3 length: 16 residues. The CDR3 sequence: CASSIPSGVAKNIQYF. Written as DNA, the CDR3 is TGTGCCAGTAGTATCCCCTCGGGGGTGGCCAAAAACATTCAGTACTTC.

The rearrangement links TRBV6-1 to TRBJ2-7; weak D call: TRBD1 (5 bases). The CDR3 runs to 14 residues. Germline CDR1 MNHNS, CDR2 SASEGT. Trimming cost V 1 base and J 0 bases, with 7 bases left between them. The CDR3 is CASSEGGTSYEQYF. The CDR3 nucleotides are TGTGCCAGCAGTGAAGGGGGCACCTCCTACGAGCAGTACTTC.

The chain is built from TRBV6-6 and TRBJ2-1; D might be TRBD1 (6 bases). V was pared by 6 bases and J by 2 bases, with 14 bases between. Germline CDR1 MNHNY, CDR2 SVGAGI (reference sequence). This CDR3 contains 15 residues. The CDR3 bases are TGTGCCAGCAGCATTACAGGGTCTGCCTACAATGAGCAGTTCTTC. Translated: CASSITGSAYNEQFF.

This chain joins TRBV4-1 and TRBJ2-1, with 14 bases matching TRBD2. The V and J ends lost 6 bases and 8 bases, in that order; junction bases with no gene match: 9. The CDR3 consists of 16 residues. Germline CDR1 reads MGHRA; CDR2 reads YSYEKL. CDR3 nucleotide sequence: TGCGCCAGCAGAGCAACCGGGACTAGCGGGAGCGATGAGCAGTTCTTC. This gives the protein CASRATGTSGSDEQFF.

J is TRBJ2-2 and V is TRBV6-5; 7 nucleotides align to TRBD2. This CDR3 is 13 amino acids long. V gave up 7 bases and J gave up 7 bases; unmatched junction bases: 6. Per the germline V gene, CDR1 is MNHEY and CDR2 is SVGAGI. The CDR3 bases are TGTGCCAGCACCCTGGGGGGGAGCGGGGAGCTGTTTTTT. It yields the protein CASTLGGSGELFF.